The text below deals with one T cell receptor (beta chain). MiXCR, run by TCRdb on the 5' RACE reads, gives a single entry per CDR3 protein. The sample lists 50,000 or so distinct CDR3 sequences; around 13% were seen once. Trimming cost V 2 bases and J 7 bases, with 14 bases left between them. Germline V gene data show CDR1 as SQVTM and CDR2 as ANQGSEA. The CDR3 has 13 amino acids. This entry is derived from a study of neurological immune-mediated disorders. Time point of the sample: longitudinal time-point 2. PBMCs numbering 2 million and stored at -80 C yielded the unsorted libraries. What was sequenced was PBMCs. The TCR was taken from a male donor with HTLV-1-associated myelopathy (HAM/TSP). The chain carries TRBV29-1 and TRBJ2-5, with D uncertain. The DNA for the CDR3 is TGCAGCGTTGAACCCAGTGGGTTCGGGACCCAGTACTTC. Amino acids: CSVEPSGFGTQYF.